This is a list of T cell receptor beta chains from one sample in a study of vaccination and CD4 T cells after COVID-19. Antigens for these TCRs are unknown. MiXCR, applied by TCRdb to the PCR reads, yields one record per CDR3 protein. The table has about 21,000 distinct CDR3 sequences, roughly 46% seen once. Specimen: CD4+ T cells from blood, cultured in vitro, collected about 7 months after SARS-CoV-2 vaccination. The receptors here all came from a human donor who had recovered from COVID-19. CDR3s include the opening cysteine and the closing phenylalanine or tryptophan. The D gene is left open where the match is weak. The size of a clone is reported for some rows only, either as once, few or many, or as a class for expanded clones.

clone_size,v_call,j_call,cdr3_length,d_call,cdr3_aa,cdr3_nt
few,TRBV7-2,TRBJ2-5,16,TRBD2,CASSRKGLAGQETQYF,TGTGCCAGCAGCCGAAAAGGACTAGCGGGACAAGAGACCCAGTACTTC
NA,TRBV20-1,TRBJ2-1,15,TRBD2,CSARPTSGVANEQFF,TGCAGTGCTAGACCAACTAGCGGGGTAGCGAATGAGCAGTTCTTC
NA,TRBV5-4,TRBJ1-2,18,NA,CASSQDLGRGGANYGYTF,TGTGCCAGCAGCCAAGATTTGGGGAGGGGTGGCGCTAACTATGGCTACACCTTC
NA,TRBV6-1,TRBJ2-5,13,NA,CASSELRQETQYF,TGTGCCAGCAGTGAACTGAGACAAGAGACCCAGTACTTC
few,TRBV20-1,TRBJ1-2,13,NA,CSASAGDLYGYTF,TGCAGTGCTAGTGCAGGGGACCTCTATGGCTACACCTTC
medium-sized,TRBV7-8,TRBJ2-1,15,TRBD1,CASSLTGGGYNEQFF,TGTGCCAGCAGCCTAACAGGGGGAGGTTACAATGAGCAGTTCTTC
once,TRBV27,TRBJ2-2,17,TRBD2,CASTAGLAGDVTGELFF,TGTGCCAGCACGGCCGGACTAGCGGGCGACGTAACCGGGGAGCTGTTTTTT
once,TRBV7-9,TRBJ2-4,16,NA,CASSLAQMGDVGIQYF,TGTGCCAGCAGCTTAGCGCAGATGGGAGACGTTGGCATTCAGTACTTC
few,TRBV6-1,TRBJ1-1,14,TRBD1,CASSPDRGRTEAFF,TGTGCCAGCAGTCCGGACAGGGGGCGAACTGAAGCTTTCTTT
NA,TRBV7-9,TRBJ1-1,14,NA,CASSSGQRNTEAFF,TGTGCCAGCAGCTCCGGACAGCGCAACACTGAAGCTTTCTTT
NA,TRBV15,TRBJ2-7,15,TRBD2,CATSRQLAGVSEQYF,TGTGCCACCAGCAGGCAACTAGCGGGAGTAAGCGAGCAGTACTTC
NA,TRBV19,TRBJ1-2,14,NA,CASEDGTRGDGYTF,TGTGCCAGCGAAGACGGCACCCGGGGAGATGGCTACACCTTC
NA,TRBV6-4,TRBJ2-5,15,TRBD1,CASSSKTGGAGTQYF,TGTGCCAGCAGTTCCAAAACAGGGGGCGCAGGGACCCAGTACTTC
NA,TRBV20-1,TRBJ2-3,15,NA,CSGADSSIPTDTQYF,TGCAGTGGAGCCGACAGCTCAATCCCCACAGATACGCAGTATTTT
few,TRBV6-1,TRBJ1-5,12,NA,CASSTGKAPQHF,TGTGCCAGCAGCACAGGGAAGGCGCCCCAGCATTTT
NA,TRBV20-1,TRBJ2-5,11,NA,CSAKGFETQYF,TGCAGTGCTAAGGGGTTCGAGACCCAGTACTTC
few,TRBV10-3,TRBJ1-2,12,NA,CAIGSGGYGYTF,TGTGCCATCGGGTCGGGGGGCTATGGCTACACCTTC
few,TRBV6-1,TRBJ1-6,12,NA,CASSQRDSPLHF,TGTGCCAGCAGTCAGAGAGATTCACCCCTCCACTTT
few,TRBV7-9,TRBJ1-2,14,TRBD1,CASGRGQGLYGYTF,TGTGCCAGCGGTCGGGGACAGGGGCTCTATGGCTACACCTTC
NA,TRBV20-1,TRBJ2-3,16,TRBD2,CSASILAGGPTDTQYF,TGCAGTGCTAGCATTTTAGCGGGGGGGCCAACAGATACGCAGTATTTT
NA,TRBV7-9,TRBJ1-1,11,NA,CASSLVGKAFF,TGTGCCAGCAGCTTGGTGGGTAAAGCTTTCTTT
NA,TRBV5-5,TRBJ1-1,14,NA,CASSLDSWNTEAFF,TGTGCCAGCAGCTTGGACAGCTGGAACACTGAAGCTTTCTTT
NA,TRBV5-8,TRBJ1-5,12,NA,CASNRDLQPQHF,TGTGCCAGCAACCGTGATTTGCAGCCCCAGCATTTT
few,TRBV6-5,TRBJ2-7,15,NA,CASSYEGEGSYEQYF,TGTGCCAGCAGTTACGAAGGAGAGGGGTCCTACGAGCAGTACTTC
NA,TRBV7-6,TRBJ2-5,14,NA,CASSLGQPPGPKYF,TGTGCCAGCAGCTTAGGTCAGCCACCCGGGCCAAAGTACTTC
NA,TRBV15,TRBJ2-1,16,NA,CATSRQGGAEAGEQFF,TGTGCCACCAGCAGACAAGGGGGGGCGGAGGCGGGTGAGCAGTTCTTC
few,TRBV20-1,TRBJ1-2,11,NA,CSAGTFYGYTF,TGCAGTGCGGGGACATTCTATGGCTACACCTTC
NA,TRBV7-8,TRBJ1-6,15,NA,CASSLGGGFGSPLHF,TGTGCCAGCAGCTTAGGAGGGGGGTTTGGGTCACCCCTCCACTTT
NA,TRBV20-1,TRBJ2-7,14,TRBD1,CSARGGQQIYEQYF,TGCAGTGCTAGAGGGGGACAGCAGATCTACGAGCAGTACTTC
NA,TRBV30,TRBJ2-7,13,TRBD1,CAWSQGAVYEQYF,TGTGCCTGGAGTCAGGGGGCCGTGTACGAGCAGTACTTC
NA,TRBV6-1,TRBJ2-5,15,NA,CASSRSGWTVRTQYF,TGTGCCAGCAGTCGCTCCGGTTGGACTGTCCGGACCCAGTACTTC
NA,TRBV15,TRBJ2-2,14,NA,CATSRDKNTGELFF,TGTGCCACCAGCAGAGATAAGAACACCGGGGAGCTGTTTTTT
NA,TRBV15,TRBJ2-3,13,NA,CATSQPHTDTQYF,TGTGCCACCAGCCAGCCCCACACAGATACGCAGTATTTT
NA,TRBV7-9,TRBJ1-1,11,NA,CASNSNTEAFF,TGTGCCAGCAACTCGAACACTGAAGCTTTCTTT
NA,TRBV5-5,TRBJ2-5,14,TRBD1,CASSLRTGQETQYF,TGTGCCAGCAGCCTCCGGACAGGCCAAGAGACCCAGTACTTC
NA,TRBV24-1,TRBJ2-1,15,NA,CATSDPSEADNEQFF,TGTGCCACCAGTGATCCCAGCGAGGCGGACAATGAGCAGTTCTTC
medium-sized,TRBV20-1,TRBJ1-1,19,TRBD1,CSARDTRGTGGAVRTEAFF,TGCAGTGCTAGAGATACCCGAGGGACAGGGGGCGCGGTAAGAACTGAAGCTTTCTTT
NA,TRBV29-1,TRBJ2-2,14,NA,CSVEYGVNTGELFF,TGCAGCGTCGAGTACGGGGTAAACACCGGGGAGCTGTTTTTT
NA,TRBV7-8,TRBJ1-1,14,NA,CASSNPEGTANAFF,TGTGCCAGCAGTAATCCCGAGGGGACTGCGAACGCTTTCTTT
NA,TRBV7-9,TRBJ2-1,13,NA,CATQPRSYNEQFF,TGTGCCACCCAACCCCGGAGTTACAATGAGCAGTTCTTC
medium-sized,TRBV20-1,TRBJ1-3,15,NA,CSAPDPGYSGNTIYF,TGCAGTGCTCCCGACCCGGGGTACTCTGGAAACACCATATATTTT
few,TRBV7-3,TRBJ2-6,15,NA,CASSPDRPGANVLTF,TGTGCCAGCAGCCCTGACAGGCCCGGGGCCAACGTCCTGACTTTC
few,TRBV7-9,TRBJ1-1,14,NA,CASSSDILNTEAFF,TGTGCCAGCAGCTCTGACATTCTGAACACTGAAGCTTTCTTT
NA,TRBV20-1,TRBJ2-3,18,NA,CSARGRSGADTRTDTQYF,TGCAGTGCTAGGGGGCGTAGCGGAGCCGATACCCGCACAGATACGCAGTATTTT
NA,TRBV24-1,TRBJ1-2,12,NA,CATSDLDRGYTF,TGTGCCACCAGTGATCTTGACAGGGGCTACACCTTC
NA,TRBV6-5,TRBJ2-1,15,NA,CASSYSAQAGNEQFF,TGTGCCAGCAGTTACTCGGCGCAGGCCGGCAATGAGCAGTTCTTC
NA,TRBV6-4,TRBJ2-1,13,NA,CASSRDSYNEQFF,TGTGCCAGCAGTCGGGACTCTTACAATGAGCAGTTCTTC
few,TRBV20-1,TRBJ2-5,14,NA,CSAGGTRYQETQYF,TGCAGTGCCGGGGGGACAAGGTACCAAGAGACCCAGTACTTC
medium-sized,TRBV12-3/TRBV12-4,TRBJ1-5,12,NA,CASSPLDGPQHF,TGTGCCAGCAGCCCCCTGGACGGGCCCCAGCATTTT
hyperexpanded,TRBV7-9,TRBJ2-3,13,NA,CASSHYSTDTQYF,TGTGCCAGCAGCCACTATAGCACAGATACGCAGTATTTT